These 7 T cell receptor beta chains share one sample of origin, sequenced in a study of blood T cell repertoires in COVID-19. The data were produced by immunoSEQ multiplex PCR, yet TCRdb's version contains in-frame clones alone and is incomplete. The data hold about 300,000 clones, with roughly 86% observed a single time. The sequenced sample consisted of PBMCs or T cells enriched from blood (not recorded which). All receptors come from a woman aged 18-35 years who had recovered from COVID-19.

Here the CDR3 DNA reads TGTGCCAGCAGTTTTAGGACAGTTGACACCGGGGAGCTGTTTTTT. This encodes CASSFRTVDTGELFF. The rearrangement joins TRBV27 to TRBJ2-2; D possibly corresponds to TRBD1 (6 bases). With 3 bases removed from V and 3 bases from J, the gap between germline ends came to 11 bases. The CDR3 is made up of 15 amino acids. CDR1 and CDR2 (germline): MNHEY, SMNVEV (reference sequence).

The V gene is TRBV9, the J gene TRBJ2-2, with D perhaps matching TRBD2 (5 bases). The V and J ends lost 0 bases and 1 base respectively, with 10 bases between them. The germline CDR1 and CDR2 sequences are SGDLS and YYNGEE. The CDR3 runs 16 residues. In DNA form, the CDR3 reads TGTGCCAGCAGCGTAGTCGACTACAAGAACACCGGGGAGCTGTTTTTT. It is translated as CASSVVDYKNTGELFF.

The chain is built from TRBV6-1 and TRBJ1-6; the match to TRBD1 covers 8 bases. The CDR3 has 15 residues. J lost 10 bases, V lost 3 bases, and 8 bases had no gene match. Germline V CDR1 and CDR2: MNHNS, SASEGT. This CDR3 is CASSDVSGGKSPLHF. The CDR3 DNA is TGTGCCAGCAGTGATGTGTCAGGGGGCAAATCACCCCTCCACTTT.

The rearrangement uses TRBV2 and TRBJ2-3; 15 bases line up with TRBD2. The ends lost 6 bases at V and 2 bases at J; junction bases unmatched: 6. The germline CDR1 and CDR2 sequences are SNHLY and FYNNEI. The CDR3 runs 17 residues. The CDR3 protein is CASSRWTSGRDTDTQYF. CDR3 sequence (DNA): TGTGCCAGCAGCCGCTGGACTAGCGGGAGGGACACAGATACGCAGTATTTT.

This chain joins TRBV27 and TRBJ2-1; TRBD2 is a possible D gene (6 bases). The ends were cut back, 0 bases at V and 0 bases at J, with 12 bases in the middle. Germline V gene sequence: CDR1 MNHEY, CDR2 SMNVEV (reference sequence). CDR3 length equals 17 residues. In DNA form, the CDR3 reads TGTGCCAGCAGTTTATCGTTTGCGGGGAGCTCCTACAATGAGCAGTTCTTC. This codes for CASSLSFAGSSYNEQFF.

The chain couples TRBV5-1 to TRBJ1-5, with D uncertain. CDR1 SGHRS and CDR2 YFSETQ come from the germline V gene. The CDR3 spans 13 residues. Trimming stripped 4 bases from V and 4 bases from J, with 9 bases between. The CDR3 loop reads CASSPTPNQPQHF. The CDR3 region has the DNA TGCGCCAGCAGCCCCACTCCGAATCAGCCCCAGCATTTT.

A single count supports this clone. The V and J genes are TRBV5-1 and TRBJ1-4; 8 bases fit TRBD1. The CDR3 is 17 residues long. Germline V gene lookup returns CDR1 SGHRS and CDR2 YFSETQ. V gave up 6 bases and J gave up 1 base; unmatched junction bases: 11. The CDR3 bases are TGCGCCAGCAAACGGACAGGGAAGGTCAGAACTAATGAAAAACTGTTTTTT. Its translation is CASKRTGKVRTNEKLFF.